This record looks at one T cell receptor beta chain sequence and its context. Sequencing was performed with immunoSEQ multiplex PCR; in TCRdb, only in-frame clones are kept and a portion is missing. The table records more than 200,000 clones, around 86% of them present only once. This specimen comes from a study of blood T cell repertoires in COVID-19. Turning to the study itself: There were acute and convalescent COVID-19 samples, and they came from the United States, Italy and Spain.

The age range of participants was roughly 18 to 90 years, with residence in about 25 US areas. Cohorts were based on clinical histories the participants reported. This CDR3 comprises 14 residues. J was trimmed by 2 bases and V by 4 bases; bases with no gene match: 1. The germline V gene has CDR1 SNHLY and CDR2 FYNNEI. The sample taken for sequencing was PBMCs or T cells enriched from blood (not recorded which). The chain recombines TRBV2 with TRBJ1-2, with TRBD1 identical over 10 bases. The TCR originated in a woman in her forties or fifties who had recovered from COVID-19. The CDR3 loop is CASSGQGANYGYTF. As DNA, the CDR3 is TGTGCCAGCAGTGGACAGGGGGCAAACTATGGCTACACCTTC.